Presented here are 28 T cell receptor beta chains from one specimen sequenced in a study of cytomegalovirus exposure and HLA in healthy donors. PCR was performed using 60 Vbeta and 13 Jbeta primers. Using immunoSEQ multiplex PCR, the repertoire was profiled, and TCRdb retains in-frame clones only, with some absent. The profile shows some 150,000 clones, 60% to 80% of them singletons. Material: PBMCs. These receptors all stem from a man aged 40-50 years in good health and CMV-seropositive.

The genes are TRBV18 and TRBJ2-1; 9 bases fit TRBD2. Germline CDR1 reads KGHSH; CDR2 reads LQKENI. The CDR3 runs to 16 residues. With V trimmed by 1 base and J by 7 bases, 8 bases remained unmatched. CDR3 coding DNA: TGTGCCAGCTCACCACGATCCGGCGGGGGGGGTAATGAGCAGTTCTTC. It codes for CASSPRSGGGGNEQFF. The variable domain in full, completed from reference TRBV18 and TRBJ2-1, reads NAGVMQNPRHLVRRRGQEARLRCSPMKGHSHVYWYRQLPEEGLKFMVYLQKENIIDESGMPKERFSAEFPKEGPSILRIQQVVRGDSAAYFCASSPRSGGGGNEQFFGPGTRLTVL.

The genes are TRBV19 and TRBJ2-1, with 8 bases fitting TRBD2. The CDR3 has 16 residues. Germline V gene sequence: CDR1 LNHDA, CDR2 SQIVND (reference sequence). The V gene end was trimmed by 6 bases and the J gene end by 7 bases; junction bases not matched to a gene: 14. The CDR3 loop is CASSPWFGTSGNEQFF. The CDR3 coding sequence is TGTGCCAGTAGCCCGTGGTTTGGGACTAGTGGAAATGAGCAGTTCTTC.

The chain links TRBV5-1 to TRBJ2-5, with D possibly TRBD2 on 6 matching bases. CDR1 is SGHRS, CDR2 YFSETQ, per germline. This CDR3 contains 17 residues. V shed 3 bases and J shed 4 bases, with 22 bases lying between them. As DNA, the CDR3 is TGCGCCAGCAGCTCCGCGGGACCGGGCTCCGGGGGAGAGACCCAGTACTTC. Residues: CASSSAGPGSGGETQYF.

The rearrangement joins TRBV11-3 to TRBJ2-5; TRBD1 aligns across 9 bases. J gave up 4 bases and V 5 bases, and 5 bases lay outside the gene matches. CDR1 and CDR2 (germline): SGHNT, YENEEA. The CDR3 contains 14 residues. The CDR3 is CASSVGTGRETQYF. The DNA of the CDR3 is TGTGCCAGCAGCGTCGGGACAGGGCGAGAGACCCAGTACTTC.

This chain joins TRBV29-1 and TRBJ1-2; unclear D gene. This CDR3 is 12 amino acids long. V was clipped by 5 bases and J by 0 bases, with 7 bases between them. Germline loops: CDR1 SQVTM, CDR2 ANQGSEA. CDR3 amino acids: CSVRGANYGYTF. DNA for the CDR3: TGCAGCGTTCGCGGAGCTAACTATGGCTACACCTTC.

This clone was seen only a few times. V usage is TRBV6-1 and J usage is TRBJ1-3, with D unclear. Trimming shortened V by 1 base and J by 0 bases, and 10 bases separated the two germline ends. Germline values: CDR1 MNHNS, CDR2 SASEGT. This CDR3 contains 16 residues. CDR3 region: CASSEGRPLSGNTIYF. CDR3 nucleotide sequence: TGTGCCAGCAGTGAAGGCAGGCCACTCTCTGGAAACACCATATATTTT.

V and J are TRBV18 and TRBJ2-1, with D possibly being TRBD1 (5 bases). CDR1 KGHSH and CDR2 LQKENI come from the germline V gene. This CDR3 is 15 amino acids long. The germline V and J ends were trimmed by 1 base and 1 base, with 8 bases remaining between them. The DNA for the CDR3 is TGTGCCAGCTCACCACTCAGGGATTCCTACAATGAGCAGTTCTTC. Its translation: CASSPLRDSYNEQFF.

This sequence joins TRBV19 and TRBJ2-3, with 7 bases fitting TRBD2. The CDR3 contains 15 residues. V trimming: 7 bases; J trimming: 4 bases; junction bases outside the gene matches: 11. Germline CDR1 LNHDA, CDR2 SQIVND (reference sequence). CDR3 sequence reads: CASKERDLRADTQYF. The CDR3 nucleotides read TGTGCCAGTAAGGAGCGGGATTTACGGGCAGATACGCAGTATTTT.

The chain joins TRBV29-1 to TRBJ2-5, with TRBD2 as a possible D gene (6 bases). The CDR3 has 14 amino acids. Germline V gene lookup returns CDR1 SQVTM and CDR2 ANQGSEA. Between the trimmed V and J ends, which lost 4 bases and 3 bases, there was a span of 15 bases. The CDR3 sequence: CSVGGGRGEETQYF. The CDR3 DNA reads TGCAGCGTTGGGGGAGGCCGGGGAGAAGAGACCCAGTACTTC.

V and J are TRBV4-1 and TRBJ2-3; TRBD1 aligns across 8 bases. In germline, CDR1 is MGHRA, CDR2 YSYEKL. The CDR3 is 16 residues long. V shed 1 base and J 0 bases; nucleotides not matched to a gene: 3. The CDR3, as DNA: TGCGCCAGCAGCCAAGCGACAGGGGCCAGCACAGATACGCAGTATTTT. Its protein is CASSQATGASTDTQYF.

The chain employs TRBV7-2 and TRBJ2-2, with D possibly being TRBD2 (6 bases). The germline gives CDR1 SGHTA, CDR2 FQGNSA. V was pared by 1 base and J by 5 bases, with 11 bases between. The length of the CDR3 is 15 residues. In DNA form, the CDR3 reads TGTGCCAGCAGCTTAGTAGCGGCGGAGACCGGGGAGCTGTTTTTT. Translation: CASSLVAAETGELFF. Full variable domain (rest looked up from reference TRBV7-2 and TRBJ2-2): GAGVSQSPSNKVTEKGKDVELRCDPISGHTALYWYRQSLGQGLEFLIYFQGNSAPDKSGLPSDRFSAERTGGSVSTLTIQRTQQEDSAVYLCASSLVAAETGELFFGEGSRLTVL.

The genes are TRBV6-4 and TRBJ2-1; TRBD2 aligns across 13 bases. Germline trimming cut 0 bases from V and 9 bases from J; bases unmatched to any gene: 8. The CDR3 spans 17 residues. CDR1 is MRHNA and CDR2 is SNTAGT in the germline V gene. CDR3 bases: TGTGCCAGCAGTGACTCTTCACTAGCGGGAGGGCCCTTTGAGCAGTTCTTC. Its translation is CASSDSSLAGGPFEQFF.

The chain links TRBV11-3 to TRBJ1-4; no reliable D call. In germline, CDR1 is SGHNT, CDR2 YENEEA. V was pared by 5 bases and J by 3 bases, with 13 bases between. The CDR3 loop spans 15 amino acids. As DNA, the CDR3 is TGTGCCAGCAGCACCCGGAGTTCGGCTAATGAAAAACTGTTTTTT. Translation: CASSTRSSANEKLFF.

V usage is TRBV30 and J usage is TRBJ1-3; D may be TRBD1 (5 bases). The length of the CDR3 is 15 residues. CDR1 and CDR2 (germline): GTSNPN, SVGIG (reference sequence). V was pared by 2 bases and J by 2 bases, with 13 bases between. CDR3 sequence: CAWSRDLLPGNTIYF. The DNA of the CDR3 is TGTGCCTGGAGTAGGGACTTACTGCCTGGAAACACCATATATTTT.

The J gene is TRBJ1-2, the V gene TRBV16, with TRBD1 matching 9 bases. CDR1 and CDR2 from the germline V gene are KGHSY and FQNENV. CDR3 size: 14 residues. V dropped 3 bases and J dropped 2; count of bases not matched to a gene: 1. This CDR3 reads CASSQGQGNYGYTF. The CDR3 DNA sequence: TGTGCCAGCAGCCAGGGACAGGGAAACTATGGCTACACCTTC.

The chain joins TRBV4-2 to TRBJ2-7, with a tentative D call TRBD2 (5 bases). Germline CDR1 is LGHNA and CDR2 is YNFKEQ. This CDR3 contains 16 residues. V was cut by 4 bases and J by 3 bases, with 19 bases left in between. Written as DNA, the CDR3 is TGTGCCAGCAGCCTCCACGGGGTAGCGCCTGACTACGAGCAGTACTTC. Protein product: CASSLHGVAPDYEQYF.

This clone was found a few times. J is TRBJ1-1 and V is TRBV6-5, with D possibly matching TRBD1 (6 bases). V shed 2 bases and J shed 4 bases, with 11 bases lying between them. Germline V gives CDR1 MNHEY, CDR2 SVGAGI. This CDR3 spans 14 amino acids. Here the CDR3 DNA reads TGTGCCAGCAGTTACACGGACAGTCGCACTGAAGCTTTCTTT. Translating it yields CASSYTDSRTEAFF.

The chain combines TRBV2 with TRBJ1-5; the D is unclear. Germline V lookup: CDR1 SNHLY, CDR2 FYNNEI. V dropped 4 bases and J dropped 15 bases, with 19 bases sitting between them. The CDR3 contains 13 residues. The CDR3 DNA sequence: TGTGCCAGCAGTGCGACGAACCGTAGGAGGGCGCATTTT. Translation: CASSATNRRRAHF.

V is TRBV29-1 and J is TRBJ2-5; D might be TRBD1 (8 bases). Trimming removed 6 bases from V and 4 bases from J, with 18 bases in between. The length of the CDR3 is 14 residues. CDR1 and CDR2 (germline): SQVTM, ANQGSEA. This chain's CDR3 is CSVTGGAGGETQYF. As DNA, the CDR3 is TGCAGCGTCACAGGGGGGGCAGGGGGAGAGACCCAGTACTTC.

The chain combines TRBV2 with TRBJ2-3; 7 positions match TRBD1. J was trimmed by 4 bases and V by 4 bases; bases with no gene match: 5. CDR1 is SNHLY and CDR2 is FYNNEI in the germline V gene. The CDR3 extends over 14 amino acids. This CDR3 reads CASSVQQGPDTQYF. DNA of the CDR3: TGTGCCAGCAGTGTACAACAGGGGCCAGATACGCAGTATTTT.

V and J are TRBV5-1 and TRBJ2-3; TRBD2 matches 7 bases. Per the germline V gene, CDR1 is SGHRS and CDR2 is YFSETQ. CDR3 size: 14 residues. With 3 bases clipped from V and 2 bases from J, the junction kept 3 bases outside the gene matches. CDR3 region: CASSSGTTTDTQYF. The CDR3 DNA sequence: TGCGCCAGCAGCTCCGGGACTACCACAGATACGCAGTATTTT.

This CDR3 reads CASSARDRVPFYTGELFF. CDR3 bases: TGTGCCAGCAGCGCCCGGGACAGGGTCCCGTTTTACACCGGGGAGCTGTTTTTT. The chain carries TRBV21-1 and TRBJ2-2; the table's D call, TRBD1, was not checked against the DNA. TRBV21-1 is annotated as a pseudogene. The CDR3 runs 18 residues.

This rearrangement joins TRBV29-1 to TRBJ2-1; D gene ambiguous. The CDR3 has 12 amino acids. V was shortened by 5 bases and J by 10 bases, with 15 bases between the two germline ends. Germline CDR1 SQVTM, CDR2 ANQGSEA. CDR3 protein: CSVSSSQNEQFF. The DNA of the CDR3 is TGCAGCGTTAGTAGTTCGCAAAACGAGCAGTTCTTC.

The genes are TRBV7-9 and TRBJ2-7; D possibly corresponds to TRBD1 (5 bases). The ends were cut back, 6 bases at V and 9 bases at J, with 12 bases in the middle. This CDR3 is built from 11 residues. Looked up from germline, CDR1 is SEHNR and CDR2 is FQNEAQ (reference sequence). The CDR3, as DNA: TGTGCCAGCAGTCGCGACAGAGCGCAGTACTTC. Protein product: CASSRDRAQYF.

This chain links TRBV7-3 with TRBJ2-1; weak D call: TRBD2 (7 bases). The ends were cut back, 8 bases at V and 7 bases at J, with 18 bases in the middle. Germline V gives CDR1 SGHTA, CDR2 FQGTGA. The CDR3 runs 14 residues. The CDR3 here is CASAKGGDLNEQFF. For the CDR3, the DNA is TGTGCCAGCGCAAAAGGGGGGGACCTTAATGAGCAGTTCTTC.

The V gene is TRBV5-6, the J gene TRBJ2-7, with D perhaps matching TRBD1 (6 bases). Trimming stripped 0 bases from V and 1 base from J, with 11 bases between. This CDR3 is built from 15 residues. Germline V gene lookup returns CDR1 SGHDT and CDR2 YYEEEE. Here the CDR3 reads CASSLGGPRSYEQYF. The CDR3 DNA is TGTGCCAGCAGCTTGGGGGGGCCAAGATCCTACGAGCAGTACTTC.

The chain carries TRBV7-9 and TRBJ1-1, with D perhaps TRBD1 (5 bases). Germline CDR1 reads SEHNR; CDR2 reads FQNEAQ (reference sequence). V shed 5 bases and J shed 3 bases, with 19 bases lying between them. The CDR3 is 16 residues long. CDR3 sequence: CASSQPSGALDTEAFF. CDR3 in DNA: TGTGCCAGCAGCCAACCGAGCGGGGCTCTCGACACTGAAGCTTTCTTT.

The chain uses TRBV5-1 and TRBJ2-3; D is unclear. V shed 3 bases and J shed 0 bases, with 11 bases lying between them. CDR1 is SGHRS, CDR2 YFSETQ, per germline. The CDR3 runs to 15 residues. CDR3: CASSSTGSSTDTQYF. In DNA, the CDR3 is TGCGCCAGCAGCTCCACCGGGTCCAGCACAGATACGCAGTATTTT.